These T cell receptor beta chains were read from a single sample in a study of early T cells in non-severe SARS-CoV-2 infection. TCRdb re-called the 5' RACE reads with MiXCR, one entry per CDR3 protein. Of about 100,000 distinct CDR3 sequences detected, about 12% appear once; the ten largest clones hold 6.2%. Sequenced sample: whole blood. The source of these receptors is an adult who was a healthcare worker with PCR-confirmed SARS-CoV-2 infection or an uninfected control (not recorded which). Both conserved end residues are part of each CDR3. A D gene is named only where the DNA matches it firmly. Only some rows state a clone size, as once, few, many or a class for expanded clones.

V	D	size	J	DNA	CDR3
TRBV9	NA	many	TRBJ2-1	TGTGCCAGCAGCGTAGCTGGCGACTCCTACAATGAGCAGTTCTTC	CASSVAGDSYNEQFF
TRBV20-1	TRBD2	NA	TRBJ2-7	TGCAGTGCTAGCCTGCGGGAGGGCGCCTCCTACGAGCAGTACTTC	CSASLREGASYEQYF
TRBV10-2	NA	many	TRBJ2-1	TGCGCCAGCAGGGGGCTCACCGGACTGCTCAATGAGCAGTTCTTC	CASRGLTGLLNEQFF
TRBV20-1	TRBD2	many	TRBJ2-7	TGCAGTGCTAGAGATCCCCTAGCGGCCACTATCTCTTACGAGCAGTACTTC	CSARDPLAATISYEQYF
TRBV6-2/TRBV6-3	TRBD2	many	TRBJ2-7	TGTGCCAGCAGTTCCTTACTAGCGGGAGTGGGATACGAGCAGTACTTC	CASSSLLAGVGYEQYF
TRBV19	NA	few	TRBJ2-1	TGTGCCAGTACCCCGACTAGTACCCCCAATGAGCAGTTCTTC	CASTPTSTPNEQFF
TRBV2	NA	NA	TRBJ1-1	TGTGCCATAGGACGGACGCTAAACACTGAAGCTTTCTTT	CAIGRTLNTEAFF
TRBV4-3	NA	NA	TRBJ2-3	TGCGCCAGCAGCCAAGATAATTCCAAGGGAAGCGGGAGCACAGATACGCAGTATTTT	CASSQDNSKGSGSTDTQYF
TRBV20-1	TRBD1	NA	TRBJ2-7	TGCAGTGCTAGATCCGGGGACAGGGACTACGAGCAGTACTTC	CSARSGDRDYEQYF
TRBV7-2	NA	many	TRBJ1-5	TGTGCCAGCAGCTTAGGGGGCCGGAGCAATCAGCCCCAGCATTTT	CASSLGGRSNQPQHF
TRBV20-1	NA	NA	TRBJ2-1	TGCAGTGCTAGCCCAGACGGCCGCAATGAGCAGTTCTTC	CSASPDGRNEQFF
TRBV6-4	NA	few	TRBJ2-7	TGTGCCAGCAGTGCCCAGGGTCCCTACGAGCAGTACTTC	CASSAQGPYEQYF
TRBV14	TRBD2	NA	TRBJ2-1	TGTGCCAGCAGCCAGCGACGGGACTACCTGAACAATGAGCAGTTCTTC	CASSQRRDYLNNEQFF
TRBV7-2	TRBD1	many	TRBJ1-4	TGTGCCAGCAGCAGCAGACAGGGCCTTAATGAAAAACTGTTTTTT	CASSSRQGLNEKLFF
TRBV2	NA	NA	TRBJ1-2	TGTGCCAGCAGGACAGACTATGGCTACACCTTC	CASRTDYGYTF
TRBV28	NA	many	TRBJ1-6	TGTGCCAGCAGTCCCGGGCGCCGAACGCCCCTCCACTTT	CASSPGRRTPLHF
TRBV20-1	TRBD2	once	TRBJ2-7	TGCAGTGCTAGCAGCGGGAGGGAACCCTACGAGCAGTACTTC	CSASSGREPYEQYF
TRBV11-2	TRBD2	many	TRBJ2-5	TGTGCCAGCAGCTTTAAACAGACTAGCGGCCAAGAGACCCAGTACTTC	CASSFKQTSGQETQYF
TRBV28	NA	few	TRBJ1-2	TGTGCCAGCAGTTTTGGCAACAGTCCAGGTGGCTACACCTTC	CASSFGNSPGGYTF
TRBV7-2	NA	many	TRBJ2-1	TGTGCCAGCAGCTTATCCGGAGGTCAGCGTGAGTTCTTC	CASSLSGGQREFF
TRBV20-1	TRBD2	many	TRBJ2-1	TGCAGTGCCACGACTAGCGGGAGGCTCCGAGGGTTCTTC	CSATTSGRLRGFF
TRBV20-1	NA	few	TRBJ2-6	TGCAGTGCTAGAGAGGGTTCTGGGGCCAACGTCCTGACTTTC	CSAREGSGANVLTF
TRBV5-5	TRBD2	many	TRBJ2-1	TGTGCCAGCAGCCCCGGGACTACAAGAGCCCAGGGTGAGCAGTTCTTC	CASSPGTTRAQGEQFF
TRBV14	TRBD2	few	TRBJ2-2	TGTGCCAGCAGCCCCCGACTAGCGTCAGGGGAGCTGTTTTTT	CASSPRLASGELFF
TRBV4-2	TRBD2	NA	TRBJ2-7	TGTGCCAGCAGCGCTAGCGGGGAAGCCTTCTACGAGCAGTACTTC	CASSASGEAFYEQYF